This T cell receptor beta chain was recovered during a study of CD8+ T cells in alopecia areata. On the study more broadly: Once tofacitinib had been taken for 6 to 18 months, 6 months off drug followed. Study-level results: Higher clonality and more expanded CD8+ clones appeared in lesional than normal scalp. Whereas mice showed it more clearly, TCR sharing across patients was murkier, possibly because of HLA. Among the 100 top clones, expanded CD8+ clones, like scalp clonality, were significantly decreased by tofacitinib.

This clone was found a few times. Its matching antigen is unknown. Extracted from the samples, RNA was reverse transcribed into cDNA to serve as the sequencing template. Repertoires were generated with immunoSEQ multiplex PCR, while TCRdb's copy carries only in-frame clones and drops some. The sample lists about 160,000 clones, about three fifths occurring once. Per germline, CDR1 SQVTM and CDR2 ANQGSEA. The CDR3 length is 13 residues. Deletions cut 3 bases from V and 1 base from J, with 6 bases between. Specified treatment: oral pan-JAK inhibitor, 5-10 mg twice daily. The material was CD4+ T cells sorted from blood, obtained at week 4, from a patient treated with tofacitinib. This receptor was taken from a human donor with alopecia areata. V usage is TRBV29-1 and J usage is TRBJ2-2; TRBD2 is a possible D gene (5 bases). CDR3 region: CSVDRENTGELFF. Written as DNA, the CDR3 is TGCAGCGTTGATCGGGAGAACACCGGGGAGCTGTTTTTT.